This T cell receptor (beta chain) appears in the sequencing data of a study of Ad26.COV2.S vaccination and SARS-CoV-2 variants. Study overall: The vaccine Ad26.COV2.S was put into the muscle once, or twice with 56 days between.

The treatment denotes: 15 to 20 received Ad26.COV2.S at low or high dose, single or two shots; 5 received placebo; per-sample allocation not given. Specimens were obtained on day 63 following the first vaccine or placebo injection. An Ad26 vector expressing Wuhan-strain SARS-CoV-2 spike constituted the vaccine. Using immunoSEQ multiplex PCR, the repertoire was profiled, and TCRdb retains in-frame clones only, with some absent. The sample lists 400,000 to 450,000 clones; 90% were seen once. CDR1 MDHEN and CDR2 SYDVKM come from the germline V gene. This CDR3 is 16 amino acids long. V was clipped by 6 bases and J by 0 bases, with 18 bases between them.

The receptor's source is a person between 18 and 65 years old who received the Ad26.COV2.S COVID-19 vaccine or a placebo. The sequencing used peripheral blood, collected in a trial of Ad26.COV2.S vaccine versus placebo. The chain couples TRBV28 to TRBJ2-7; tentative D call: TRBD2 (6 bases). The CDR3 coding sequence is TGTGCCAGCAGCTCTTACGGTTTAGCGGCCTCCTACGAGCAGTACTTC. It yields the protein CASSSYGLAASYEQYF.